Below are 30 T cell receptor beta chains sequenced from a single sample in a study of CD8+CD57+ T cells in acquired aplastic anemia (dated by TCRdb to the late 2010s). Sequencing instrument: Illumina HiSeq 2000. TCR beta VDJ combination and CDR3 sequence profiling used genomic DNA as the template. Starting from the raw public reads, TCRdb applied fastp trimming at Q25, assembled clones with MiXCR and retained in-frame beta chains. CDR3 protein duplicates are merged, each entry listing the most common genes and DNA. This sample has fewer than 250,000 distinct CDR3 sequences in its table, and approximately 49% of those were observed once. The biggest ten clones account for roughly 15% of the sample. The source material was sorted CD4+, CD8+, or CD8+CD57+ T cells (not recorded which) from PBMCs. The receptors here all came from a human donor in good health, serving as a control.

The chain employs TRBV7-6 and TRBJ1-2, with D possibly matching TRBD1 (6 bases). The CDR3 is 13 residues long. The germline V gene has CDR1 SGHVS and CDR2 FNYEAQ. The V end was cut by 3 bases, the J end by 3 bases, with 8 bases between. The CDR3 region has the DNA TGTGCCAGCAGCTTGAGGACAGACTATGGCTACACCTTC. Translated, it gives CASSLRTDYGYTF.

The chain carries TRBV12-3 or TRBV12-4 and TRBJ1-6, with 9 bases lining up with TRBD1. The CDR3 spans 15 residues. The V gene end was trimmed by 6 bases and the J gene end by 13 bases; junction bases not matched to a gene: 13. The DNA of the CDR3 is TGTGCCAGCAGAGAGGACAGGGGAGCTGTTCAGCCCCTCCACTTT. Its protein is CASREDRGAVQPLHF.

This clonotype was observed at least ten times. The chain uses TRBV5-6 and TRBJ1-2; 11 positions agree with TRBD1. The V gene end was trimmed by 1 base and the J gene end by 7 bases; junction bases not matched to a gene: 9. The CDR3 is 16 amino acids. Germline loops: CDR1 SGHDT, CDR2 YYEEEE. CDR3 DNA: TGTGCCAGCAGCTTGCCAATGGACAGGGGGCGGGTTGGCTACACCTTC. Translated, it gives CASSLPMDRGRVGYTF.

This clonotype was counted a single time. V is TRBV7-9 and J is TRBJ2-7; TRBD2 aligns across 11 bases. Trimming at V came to 4 bases and at J to 3 bases, leaving 2 bases not matched to a gene. Germline V lookup: CDR1 SEHNR, CDR2 FQNEAQ (reference sequence). CDR3 length: 14 residues. The CDR3 nucleotides are TGTGCCAGCAGCTCTACTAGCGGGAGCTACGAGCAGTACTTC. It encodes CASSSTSGSYEQYF.

This clonotype came up many times. This chain uses TRBV4-2 with TRBJ2-2, with a possible D match to TRBD2 (5 bases). V lost 1 base to trimming and J lost 1 base, with 10 bases between them. CDR1 and CDR2 (germline): LGHNA, YNFKEQ. The CDR3 spans 16 residues. The CDR3, as DNA: TGTGCCAGCAGCCAAGTTCCGGGAAAGAACACCGGGGAGCTGTTTTTT. Translating gives CASSQVPGKNTGELFF.

This rearrangement joins TRBV29-1 to TRBJ2-3; D is ambiguous. The CDR3 runs to 13 residues. The V gene lost 3 bases and the J gene lost 0 bases, with 7 bases spanning the gap. Looked up from germline, CDR1 is SQVTM and CDR2 is ANQGSEA. The CDR3 region has the DNA TGCAGCGTTGAGGCCGGAAGCACAGATACGCAGTATTTT. Protein product: CSVEAGSTDTQYF.

The CDR3 DNA is TGTGCCACCAGCAGTCCCCGTCCGGGATCTACGTCCTACGAGCAGTACTTC. Translated: CATSSPRPGSTSYEQYF. This sequence joins TRBV15 and TRBJ2-7, with a tentative D call TRBD2 (5 bases). Germline lookup yields CDR1 LNHNV and CDR2 YYDKDF (reference sequence). CDR3 length: 17 residues. V lost 3 bases and J lost 1, with 19 bases in between.

A word on this clonotype: A much larger clone differs from this one at a single base, so this may be a read error. The chain is built from TRBV6-1 and TRBJ2-7; a weak D match, TRBD1 (6 bases). Trimming took 5 bases from V and 7 from J, leaving 18 bases between them. The CDR3 consists of 14 residues. Germline V gives CDR1 MNHNS, CDR2 SASEGT. CDR3 in DNA: TGTGCCAGCAGTCTTACAGGGATAAGTAGTGAGCAGTACTTC. Residues: CASSLTGISSEQYF.

Only a few counts were recorded for this clonotype. The chain carries TRBV10-2 and TRBJ2-1; 9 positions match TRBD2. Germline-derived CDR1 and CDR2 are WSHSY and SAAADI. CDR3 size: 13 residues. The ends lost 6 bases at V and 5 bases at J; junction bases unmatched: 2. In DNA form, the CDR3 reads TGCGCCAGCAGGCTAGCGGGGAACAATGAGCAGTTCTTC. This gives the protein CASRLAGNNEQFF.

Many counts were recorded for this clonotype. This chain uses TRBV7-8 with TRBJ1-6, with D unresolved. Trimming shortened V by 1 base and J by 6 bases, and 10 bases separated the two germline ends. CDR3 length: 15 amino acids. Germline V gives CDR1 SGHVS, CDR2 FQNEAQ. DNA for the CDR3: TGTGCCAGCAGCTTAGACGGTATGGGTAATTCACCCCTCCACTTT. This codes for CASSLDGMGNSPLHF.

This clonotype came up many times. The chain carries TRBV2 and TRBJ1-1; TRBD1 aligns across 7 bases. CDR1 is SNHLY, CDR2 FYNNEI, per germline. Trimming took 2 bases from V and 6 from J; bases not matched to a gene: 0. The CDR3 extends over 12 amino acids. DNA of the CDR3: TGTGCCAGCAGTGAACAGGGGGCTGAAGCTTTCTTT. Translated, it gives CASSEQGAEAFF.

This clonotype has at least ten counts. The chain combines TRBV5-1 with TRBJ2-3, with TRBD1 matching over 10 bases. Germline values: CDR1 SGHRS, CDR2 YFSETQ. The CDR3 is 19 residues long. The trim removed 4 bases at V and 11 bases at J, leaving 25 bases unmatched. CDR3 sequence: CASSPYKVGTGEVRGGQYF. The CDR3 DNA follows: TGCGCCAGCAGCCCCTATAAGGTTGGGACAGGGGAGGTTCGGGGGGGGCAGTATTTT.

This chain uses TRBV10-2 with TRBJ1-2, with D possibly being TRBD1 (6 bases). This CDR3 is 14 amino acids long. The V end was cut by 8 bases, the J end by 2 bases, with 15 bases between. Germline CDR1 WSHSY, CDR2 SAAADI. Written as DNA, the CDR3 is TGCGCCAGCTCTCCCCAGGGGTTAAACTATGGCTACACCTTC. Translated: CASSPQGLNYGYTF.

In nucleotides, the CDR3 is TGTGCCATCAGTGAGTCTGCGGGAGGGCCCTCCGAGCAGTACTTC. As protein: CAISESAGGPSEQYF. V and J are TRBV10-3 and TRBJ2-7; 9 positions agree with TRBD2. V gave up 0 bases and J gave up 6 bases; unmatched junction bases: 6. This CDR3 is built from 15 residues. Per the germline V gene, CDR1 is ENHRY and CDR2 is SYGVKD.

This chain links TRBV10-3 with TRBJ1-1, with D possibly matching TRBD1 (6 bases). V was cut by 0 bases and J by 11 bases, with 16 bases left in between. This CDR3 comprises 14 residues. Per the germline V gene, CDR1 is ENHRY and CDR2 is SYGVKD. The CDR3 protein is CAISESGGAIRAFF. The CDR3 region has the DNA TGTGCCATCAGTGAGTCGGGGGGCGCGATTAGGGCTTTCTTT.

About this clonotype itself: At one of its ends the junction is not consistent with the germline gene, which may arise from a read error. The chain combines TRBV5-1 with TRBJ1-1; 8 bases map to TRBD1. This CDR3 has 14 residues. Germline CDR1 reads SGHRS; CDR2 reads YFSETQ. The CDR3 DNA reads as TGTGCCAGCAGCCCTAAGACAGGGGACACTGAAGCTTTCTTT. Protein: CASSPKTGDTEAFF.

J is TRBJ1-2 and V is TRBV6-5, with D uncertain. This CDR3 is built from 13 residues. Germline assignment: CDR1 MNHEY and CDR2 SVGAGI. Trimming removed 6 bases at V and 4 bases at J, with 12 bases between. This chain's CDR3 is CASRFQVLYGYTF. DNA of the CDR3: TGTGCCAGCAGATTCCAGGTACTCTATGGCTACACCTTC.

The chain employs TRBV7-6 and TRBJ2-1; 7 nucleotides match TRBD1. V shed 5 bases, J shed 7 bases, and the junction held 11 bases outside the gene matches. CDR3 length: 15 amino acids. The germline CDR1 and CDR2 sequences are SGHVS and FNYEAQ. CDR3 sequence (DNA): TGTGCCAGCAGCCAAGATGGGGACAGAGCGAATGAGCAGTTCTTC. Protein: CASSQDGDRANEQFF. The full variable domain, completed using reference TRBV7-6 and TRBJ2-1, is GAGVSQSPRYKVTKRGQDVALRCDPISGHVSLYWYRQALGQGPEFLTYFNYEAQQDKSGLPNDRFSAERPEGSISTLTIQRTEQRDSAMYRCASSQDGDRANEQFFGPGTRLTVL.

Concerning this clonotype: Mismatch with germline at one junction end may stem from a read error. The chain recombines TRBV6-6 with TRBJ2-3, with D unresolved. Germline V gene lookup returns CDR1 MNHNY and CDR2 SVGAGI (reference sequence). CDR3 length: 12 residues. The CDR3 coding sequence is TGTACCAGCAGTGAGCGCACAGATACGCAGTATTTT. Encoded protein: CTSSERTDTQYF.

This clonotype was detected only once. Germline and junction disagree at one end, which may indicate a read error. The chain uses TRBV10-3 and TRBJ2-7, with D perhaps matching TRBD1 or TRBD2 (5 bases each). Germline lookup yields CDR1 ENHRY and CDR2 SYGVKD. This CDR3 has 14 amino acids. The CDR3 sequence: CAISADGTTGELYF. CDR3 nucleotides: TGTGCCATCAGTGCGGATGGGACCACCGGGGAGCTGTACTTC.

The chain links TRBV7-9 to TRBJ1-2, with 10 bases aligning to TRBD1. Germline CDR1 SEHNR, CDR2 FQNEAQ (reference sequence). The ends lost 6 bases at V and 7 bases at J; junction bases unmatched: 8. This CDR3 is built from 14 residues. CDR3 DNA: TGTGCCAGCAGTCCGACAGGGGGCTTGCGTGGCTACACCTTC. Its translation: CASSPTGGLRGYTF.

This clonotype was seen just once. J is TRBJ2-5 and V is TRBV12-3 or TRBV12-4; possibly TRBD1 or TRBD2 for D (5 bases each). Trimming removed 6 bases from V and 5 bases from J, with 16 bases in between. The CDR3 sequence is 14 residues long. The CDR3 loop is CASSTGRRRETQYF. The CDR3 bases are TGTGCCAGCAGCACGGGACGCCGGAGGGAGACCCAGTACTTC.

This clonotype has at least ten counts. As DNA, the CDR3 is TGCGCCAGCAGCTTGCAGGGATCGGGAGGTGGATCAGATACGCAGTATTTT. Translation gives CASSLQGSGGGSDTQYF. The chain employs TRBV5-1 and TRBJ2-3; 7 bases align to TRBD2. The V segment lost 1 base and the J segment 4 bases; nucleotides outside the gene matches: 12. This CDR3 is built from 17 residues. The germline CDR1 and CDR2 sequences are SGHRS and YFSETQ.

This clonotype was detected once. The rearrangement joins TRBV2 to TRBJ2-1, with D tentatively TRBD1 or TRBD2 (5 bases each). This CDR3 is built from 15 residues. The V end lost 8 bases, the J end lost 8 bases, and 22 bases lay between the germline ends. Germline CDR1 SNHLY, CDR2 FYNNEI. The CDR3 reads CASSPHRDASDEQFF. DNA of the CDR3: TGTGCCAGCTCACCGCATCGGGACGCCTCGGATGAGCAGTTCTTC.

This clonotype was observed at least ten times. This may stem from a read error, because a much larger clone lies one nucleotide away. The genes are TRBV29-1 and TRBJ2-7, with a possible D match to TRBD2 (5 bases). The CDR3 spans 13 residues. Germline V gives CDR1 SQVTM, CDR2 ANQGSEA. Between the trimmed V and J ends, which lost 4 bases and 0 bases, there was a span of 10 bases. The CDR3 DNA reads as TGCAGCGTTGCCAGGAGGCTCTCCTACGAGCAGTACTTC. Translating it yields CSVARRLSYEQYF.

This clonotype has a count of ten or more. The J gene is TRBJ2-1, the V gene TRBV24-1; 9 nucleotides agree with TRBD1. This CDR3 contains 17 residues. Germline V lookup: CDR1 KGHDR, CDR2 SFDVKD. The V segment lost 7 bases and the J segment 0 bases; nucleotides outside the gene matches: 9. The CDR3 coding sequence is TGTGCCACCAGCGAATCCCCGGGACAGGGCTCCTACAATGAGCAGTTCTTC. Protein: CATSESPGQGSYNEQFF.

The rearrangement links TRBV5-4 to TRBJ2-6; D assignment may be TRBD1 or TRBD2 (6 bases each). This CDR3 has 16 amino acids. CDR1 is SGHNT and CDR2 is YYREEE in the germline V gene (reference sequence). Trimming cost V 3 bases and J 3 bases, with 13 bases left between them. The CDR3 coding sequence is TGTGCCAGCAGCTCGCAAGAGGGGGGTGGGGCCAACGTCCTGACTTTC. Amino acid sequence: CASSSQEGGGANVLTF.

This sequence joins TRBV10-3 and TRBJ2-1, with 8 bases that match TRBD1. From germline, CDR1 is ENHRY and CDR2 SYGVKD. V shed 6 bases and J 4 bases; nucleotides not matched to a gene: 8. The CDR3 spans 15 residues. The CDR3 reads CAISGTDRGYNEQFF. The DNA for the CDR3 is TGTGCCATCAGCGGGACAGACAGGGGTTACAATGAGCAGTTCTTC.

This clonotype appeared many times. A much larger clone lies one base from this, so it may be a read error. The conserved phenylalanine or tryptophan normally closing the CDR3 is absent here, so this likely arose from a read error. The CDR3 loop is CAISESPGRKNSPLHL. The CDR3 region has the DNA TGTGCCATCAGTGAGTCGCCGGGACGGAAAAATTCACCCCTCCACCTT. The chain recombines TRBV10-3 with TRBJ1-6, with TRBD1 as a possible D gene (5 bases). The CDR3 covers 16 residues. Trimming shortened V by 0 bases and J by 7 bases, and 13 bases separated the two germline ends. Germline CDR1 and CDR2: ENHRY and SYGVKD.

Details on this clonotype: This clone may be a read error of a much larger clone one base away. J is TRBJ1-6 and V is TRBV7-4, with D unclear. Germline assignment: CDR1 SGHVT and CDR2 SQSDAQ. The CDR3 spans 15 residues. Trimming left V 5 bases short and J 10 bases short, with 18 bases between. The CDR3 region is CASSQRTGGKSPLHF. CDR3 sequence (DNA): TGTGCCAGCAGCCAAAGAACCGGTGGTAAATCACCCCTCCACTTT.